This TCR beta chain is from a study of kidney transplant recipient with SARS-CoV-2 infection. V lost 4 bases, J lost 5 bases, and 23 bases lay in between. The CDR3 has 17 amino acids. CDR1 LGHDT and CDR2 YNNKEL come from the germline V gene (reference sequence). TCRdb passed the reads through MiXCR, listing each CDR3 protein once. The sample gives 200,000 to 300,000 distinct CDR3 sequences, around 28% of which show up once; under 7.5% is in the top ten. This clonotype was seen repeatedly, ten times or more. The chain joins TRBV3-1 to TRBJ2-5; D is uncertain. This sample comprised a blood sample, obtained at baseline and on roughly day 120 from a kidney transplant recipient. The TCR was taken from a male patient aged 30 to 39 who had COVID-19 and was a kidney transplant recipient. Some T cells may be the graft donor's. CDR3 DNA: TGTGCCAGCAGCCCTATGTGTCCCATTTCTTTCTCTGAGACCCAGTACTTC. This encodes CASSPMCPISFSETQYF.